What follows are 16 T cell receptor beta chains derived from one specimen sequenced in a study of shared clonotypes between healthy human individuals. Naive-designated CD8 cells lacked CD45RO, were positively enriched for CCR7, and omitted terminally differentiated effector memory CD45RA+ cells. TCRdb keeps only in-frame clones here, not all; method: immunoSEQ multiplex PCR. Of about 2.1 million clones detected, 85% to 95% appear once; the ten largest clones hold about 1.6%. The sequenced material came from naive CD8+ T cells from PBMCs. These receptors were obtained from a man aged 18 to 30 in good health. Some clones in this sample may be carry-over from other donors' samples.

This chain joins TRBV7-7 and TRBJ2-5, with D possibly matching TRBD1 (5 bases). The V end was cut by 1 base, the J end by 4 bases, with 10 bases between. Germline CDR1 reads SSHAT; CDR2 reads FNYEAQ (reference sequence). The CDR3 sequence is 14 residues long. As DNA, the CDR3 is TGTGCCAGCAGCTTAGTTTTCCAGGGAGAGACCCAGTACTTC. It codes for CASSLVFQGETQYF.

CDR3 sequence reads: CASSQDHWLAGEQYF. As DNA, the CDR3 is TGCGCCAGCAGCCAAGATCACTGGCTAGCGGGCGAGCAGTACTTC. The chain carries TRBV4-1 and TRBJ2-7, with 8 bases identical to TRBD2. V lost 0 bases, J lost 6 bases, and 7 bases stayed unmatched. Germline assignment: CDR1 MGHRA and CDR2 YSYEKL. The length of the CDR3 is 15 residues.

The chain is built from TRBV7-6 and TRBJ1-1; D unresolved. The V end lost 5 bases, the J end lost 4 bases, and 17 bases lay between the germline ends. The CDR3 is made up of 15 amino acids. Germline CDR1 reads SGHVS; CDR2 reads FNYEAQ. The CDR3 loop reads CASSPGGRVGTEAFF. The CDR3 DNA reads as TGTGCCAGCAGCCCGGGTGGTCGGGTGGGCACTGAAGCTTTCTTT.

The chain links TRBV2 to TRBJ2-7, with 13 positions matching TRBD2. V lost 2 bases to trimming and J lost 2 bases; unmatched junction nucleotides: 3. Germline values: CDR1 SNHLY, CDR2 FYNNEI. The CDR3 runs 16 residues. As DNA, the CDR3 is TGTGCCAGCAGTGAAATGGGGACTAGCGGGGCCTACGAGCAGTACTTC. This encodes CASSEMGTSGAYEQYF.

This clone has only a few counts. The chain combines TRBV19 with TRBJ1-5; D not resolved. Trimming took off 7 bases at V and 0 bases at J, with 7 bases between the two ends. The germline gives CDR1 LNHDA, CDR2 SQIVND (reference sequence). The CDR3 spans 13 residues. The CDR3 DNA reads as TGTGCCAGTAACATCCATAGCAATCAGCCCCAGCATTTT. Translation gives CASNIHSNQPQHF.

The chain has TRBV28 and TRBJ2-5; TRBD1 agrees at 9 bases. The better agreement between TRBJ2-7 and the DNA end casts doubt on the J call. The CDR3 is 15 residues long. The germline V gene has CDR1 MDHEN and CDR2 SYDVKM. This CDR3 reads CASSLQGAISYEQYF. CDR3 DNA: TGTGCCAGCAGTCTACAGGGGGCTATCAGCTACGAGCAGTACTTC.

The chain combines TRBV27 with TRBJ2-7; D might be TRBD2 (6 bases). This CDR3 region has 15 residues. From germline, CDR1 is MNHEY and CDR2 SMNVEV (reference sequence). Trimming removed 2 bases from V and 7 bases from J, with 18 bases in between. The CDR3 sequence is CASSLPGVPLREQYF. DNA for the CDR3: TGTGCCAGCAGTTTACCGGGGGTCCCGCTTAGGGAGCAGTACTTC.

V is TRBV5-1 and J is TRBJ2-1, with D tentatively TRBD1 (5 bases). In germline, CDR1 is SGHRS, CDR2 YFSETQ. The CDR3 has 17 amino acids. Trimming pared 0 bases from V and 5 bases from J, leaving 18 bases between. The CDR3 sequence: CASSLDVARAQDNEQFF. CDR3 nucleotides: TGCGCCAGCAGCTTGGATGTGGCCAGGGCCCAAGACAATGAGCAGTTCTTC.

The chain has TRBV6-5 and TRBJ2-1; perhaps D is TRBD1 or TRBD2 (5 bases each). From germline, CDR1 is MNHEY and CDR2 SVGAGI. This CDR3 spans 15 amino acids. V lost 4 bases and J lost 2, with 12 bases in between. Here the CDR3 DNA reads TGTGCCAGCAGTTCCGACAGCGGCCCCTACAATGAGCAGTTCTTC. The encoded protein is CASSSDSGPYNEQFF.

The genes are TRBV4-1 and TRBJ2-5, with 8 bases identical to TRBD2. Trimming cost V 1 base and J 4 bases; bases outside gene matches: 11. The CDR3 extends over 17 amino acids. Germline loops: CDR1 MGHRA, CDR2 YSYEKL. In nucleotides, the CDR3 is TGCGCCAGCAGCCAAGTTACCTCACTAGCGGTCGGAGAGACCCAGTACTTC. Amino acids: CASSQVTSLAVGETQYF.

The CDR3 sequence: CASSVSGNNEQFF. In DNA, the CDR3 is TGTGCCAGCAGCGTGTCCGGAAACAATGAGCAGTTCTTC. The chain has TRBV9 and TRBJ2-1, with D uncertain. Germline CDR1 reads SGDLS; CDR2 reads YYNGEE. The CDR3 is 13 residues long. V lost 2 bases to trimming and J lost 5 bases, with 8 bases between them.

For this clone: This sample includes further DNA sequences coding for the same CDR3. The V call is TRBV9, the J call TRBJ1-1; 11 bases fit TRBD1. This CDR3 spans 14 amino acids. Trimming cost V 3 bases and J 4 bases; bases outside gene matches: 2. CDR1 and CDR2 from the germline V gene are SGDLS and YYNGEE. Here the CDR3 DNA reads TGTGCCAGCAGCGCGGGACAGGGGGGCACTGAAGCTTTCTTT. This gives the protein CASSAGQGGTEAFF.

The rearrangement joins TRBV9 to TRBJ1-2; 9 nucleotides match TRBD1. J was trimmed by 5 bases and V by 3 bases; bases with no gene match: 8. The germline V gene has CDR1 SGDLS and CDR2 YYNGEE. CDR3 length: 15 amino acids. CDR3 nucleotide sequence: TGTGCCAGCAGCGGACCCGGGACAGGGTATTATGGCTACACCTTC. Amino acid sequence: CASSGPGTGYYGYTF.

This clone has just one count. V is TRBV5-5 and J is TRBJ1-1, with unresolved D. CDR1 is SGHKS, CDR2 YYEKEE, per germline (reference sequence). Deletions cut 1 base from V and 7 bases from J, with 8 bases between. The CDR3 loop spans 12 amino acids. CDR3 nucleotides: TGTGCCAGCAGCTTGATTCAGCTTGAAGCTTTCTTT. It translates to CASSLIQLEAFF.

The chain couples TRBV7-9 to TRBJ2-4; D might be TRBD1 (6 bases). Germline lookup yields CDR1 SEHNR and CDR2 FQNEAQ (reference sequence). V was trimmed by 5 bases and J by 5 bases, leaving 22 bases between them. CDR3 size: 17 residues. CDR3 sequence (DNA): TGTGCCAGCAGCCCCGACGGCAGGGGATTGGTTGAAAACATTCAGTACTTC. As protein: CASSPDGRGLVENIQYF.

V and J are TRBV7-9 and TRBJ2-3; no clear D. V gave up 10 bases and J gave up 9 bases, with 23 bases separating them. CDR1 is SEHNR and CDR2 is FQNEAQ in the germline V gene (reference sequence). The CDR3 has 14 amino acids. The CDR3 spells CAIHIEERGTTQYF. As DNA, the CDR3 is TGTGCCATCCATATTGAGGAGCGAGGTACAACGCAGTATTTT.